The present TCR beta chain was sequenced within a study of T cells in Graves' hyperthyroidism and ophthalmopathy. Findings and limits, study-wide: Model predictions of ophthalmopathy came a median approximately 6.8 months before onset.

A remark on this clonotype: The antigen remains unidentified. A single base separates this from a much larger clone, so it may be a read error.

Amplified regions were TCR beta CDR3 sequences from RNA transcripts. First-round RT-PCR of the TCR CDR3 relied on the HTBI primer set. TCRdb re-derived calls from the multiplex PCR reads in MiXCR, one entry per CDR3 protein. Of about 640,000 distinct CDR3 sequences listed, around 20% are singletons. The cohort's ophthalmopathy patients, a group with duration under 3 months, had a Clinical Activity Score of at least 3 and a NOSPECS grade of at least 4. Fresh peripheral blood, approximately 10 ml, was the source of the PBMCs. Sequencing was done on a sample of blood. The receptor was derived from a young man with Graves' ophthalmopathy.

Here the CDR3 DNA reads TGCGCCAGCAACAACCTAGCGGGAGGGCCCAATGAGCAGTTCTTC. Its protein product is CASNNLAGGPNEQFF. This rearrangement joins TRBV5-1 to TRBJ2-1, with 12 bases that match TRBD2. With 6 bases clipped from V and 6 bases from J, the junction kept 7 bases outside the gene matches. This CDR3 comprises 15 residues. Looked up from germline, CDR1 is SGHRS and CDR2 is YFSETQ. Supplemented by reference TRBV5-1 and TRBJ2-1, the full variable domain reads KAGVTQTPRYLIKTRGQQVTLSCSPISGHRSVSWYQQTPGQGLQFLFEYFSETQRNKGNFPGRFSGRQFSNSRSEMNVSTLELGDSALYLCASNNLAGGPNEQFFGPGTRLTVL.